A selection of T cell receptor beta chains follows, all from one sample in a study of T cells in Graves' hyperthyroidism and ophthalmopathy. TCRdb ran MiXCR on the multiplex PCR reads and lists one entry per CDR3 protein. The sample lists roughly 300,000 distinct CDR3 sequences, around a quarter occurring once. The sequencing input was blood. Receptors originate from a man between 35 and 55 years old with Graves' hyperthyroidism that later progressed to Graves' ophthalmopathy. Each CDR3 is given with its conserved first and last residue. D genes are given only for firm matches. Clone size, where shown, is once, few, many, or a class for clones that have expanded.

12,many,TRBD2,TRBV20-1,TRBJ2-7,TGCAGTGCAAAAGCGGGAGTAAAGGAGCAGTACTTC,CSAKAGVKEQYF
14,NA,TRBD1,TRBV29-1,TRBJ2-5,TGCAGCGGACTGAGGGGACAGGGGGCCGAGACCCAGTACTTC,CSGLRGQGAETQYF
17,many,NA,TRBV25-1,TRBJ2-6,TGTGCCAGCAGTACCGGGACATCTAGCTCTGGGGCCAACGTCCTGACTTTC,CASSTGTSSSGANVLTF
16,many,NA,TRBV11-2,TRBJ2-4,TGTGCCAGCAGCACTCGGGACCCAGTAGCCAAAAACATTCAGTACTTC,CASSTRDPVAKNIQYF
14,many,NA,TRBV28,TRBJ1-5,TGTGCCAGCAGTCCGGGACCGTCTAGGGAGCCCCAGCATTTT,CASSPGPSREPQHF
13,many,NA,TRBV20-1,TRBJ1-2,TGCAGTGCCAGGAACCGTGAAAACTATGGCTACACCTTC,CSARNRENYGYTF
15,many,NA,TRBV7-2,TRBJ2-7,TGTGCCAGCAGCCGTTCCTCGACTGAGACCTACGAGCAGTACTTC,CASSRSSTETYEQYF
14,many,NA,TRBV7-7,TRBJ2-7,TGTGCTAGCAGCCCTCGACACGGAACCTACGAGCAGTACTTC,CASSPRHGTYEQYF
14,many,TRBD1,TRBV24-1,TRBJ1-2,TGTGCCACCAGTGACCCAACAGGGGGCTATGGCTACACCTTC,CATSDPTGGYGYTF
13,many,TRBD1,TRBV20-1,TRBJ1-1,TGCAGTGCGCGGACAGGGGGCGTCTCTGAAGCTTTCTTT,CSARTGGVSEAFF
14,NA,TRBD2,TRBV27,TRBJ2-7,TGTGCCAGCAGTTTCGGTAGCGGGAGTGGTGAGCAGTACTTC,CASSFGSGSGEQYF
15,NA,NA,TRBV6-1,TRBJ2-5,TGTGCCAGCAGTCCCAGCGAGGGGGTGGTGGAGACCCAGTACTTC,CASSPSEGVVETQYF
17,many,NA,TRBV28,TRBJ2-4,TGTGCCAGCAGCCTCCTTGTTGGAGGGGGCGGGAAAAACATTCAGTACTTC,CASSLLVGGGGKNIQYF
16,many,TRBD1,TRBV11-2,TRBJ1-2,TGTGCCAGCAGCCAAGCCTCGACAGGGGCTAACTATGGCTACACCTTC,CASSQASTGANYGYTF
15,NA,TRBD2,TRBV6-2/TRBV6-3,TRBJ2-7,TGTGCCAGCAGTTACGAGCTAGCGGCCATGTACGAGCAGTACTTC,CASSYELAAMYEQYF
13,NA,NA,TRBV18,TRBJ1-2,TGTGCCAGCTCACAGGGGACAAACTATGGCTACACCTTC,CASSQGTNYGYTF
15,many,TRBD1,TRBV5-4,TRBJ1-1,TGTGCCAGCAGCAGACTACAGGGGGCGAACACTGAAGCTTTCTTT,CASSRLQGANTEAFF
14,many,NA,TRBV13,TRBJ1-1,TGTGCCAGCAGTTTTAGGACTTTTAACGGTCAAGCTTTCTTT,CASSFRTFNGQAFF
12,many,NA,TRBV7-2,TRBJ2-5,TGTGCCAGCAGCTTATCCATGGAGACCCAGTACTTC,CASSLSMETQYF
14,many,TRBD1,TRBV12-3/TRBV12-4,TRBJ2-7,TGTGCCAGCAGGAGGACAGGCGATGGATACGAGCAGTACTTC,CASRRTGDGYEQYF
14,NA,TRBD1,TRBV6-5,TRBJ1-2,TGTGCCAGCAGTTCTTTGGGACAGGGAGATGGCTACACCTTC,CASSSLGQGDGYTF
13,many,NA,TRBV16,TRBJ1-5,TGTGCCAGCAGCCAATATGGGAATCAGCCCCAGCATTTT,CASSQYGNQPQHF
15,many,TRBD1,TRBV7-9,TRBJ2-4,TGTGCCAGCAGCCCGACAGGGGGGGCCAAAAACATTCAGTACTTC,CASSPTGGAKNIQYF
14,NA,NA,TRBV6-5,TRBJ1-1,TGTGCCAGCAGTTACAGACAGTTTAACACTGAAGCTTTCTTT,CASSYRQFNTEAFF
13,many,NA,TRBV20-1,TRBJ1-2,TGCAGTGCTAGCCCAACAGGGAACTATGGCTACACCTTC,CSASPTGNYGYTF
17,many,TRBD2,TRBV19,TRBJ2-7,TGTGCCAGTAGTAAGCGAGGACTAGCGGGAGCCTCCTACGAGCAGTACTTC,CASSKRGLAGASYEQYF